This T cell receptor (beta chain) is drawn from a study of T-cell reconstitution after alpha-beta-depleted transplantation in children. General study results and limits: T-cell counts and diversity at one year post-transplant came mainly from newly produced T cells.

Preparation of the TCRbeta library involved a method that used unique molecular identifiers. TCRdb reprocessed the PCR reads via MiXCR and lists one record per CDR3 protein. The sample has 200,000 or so distinct CDR3 sequences; approximately 7% are singletons. This clonotype was seen at least ten times. The antigen remains unidentified. Germline CDR1 reads SEHNR; CDR2 reads FQNEAQ (reference sequence). This CDR3 has 16 amino acids. V shed 0 bases, J shed 5 bases, and the junction held 6 bases outside the gene matches. The receptor's source is a boy between 2 and 15 years old with acute lymphoblastic leukemia, due to receive a stem cell transplant. This chain connects TRBV7-9 to TRBJ2-2, with TRBD2 matching over 7 bases. The sample consisted of PBMCs, taken before TCRalphabeta/CD19-depleted stem cell transplant. CDR3 sequence: CASSLAREVQTGELFF. DNA of the CDR3: TGTGCCAGCAGCTTAGCCCGGGAGGTTCAAACCGGGGAGCTGTTTTTT.